Shown below are 9 T cell receptor beta chains from a single sample sequenced in a study of PD-L1 blockade in urothelial cancer. Only in-frame clones appear in the TCRdb table, and some are missing; sequencing was by immunoSEQ multiplex PCR. The sample includes 60,000 to 65,000 clones, approximately 81% seen only once; the top ten take roughly 3.5%. Noted time point: pretreatment peripheral blood. Sequencing used PBMCs, obtained around atezolizumab (anti-PD-L1) treatment. These receptors all come from an older man with urothelial cancer.

The chain employs TRBV19 and TRBJ2-1; D is unclear. Trimming pared 4 bases from V and 5 bases from J, leaving 6 bases between. This CDR3 has 12 amino acids. The germline gives CDR1 LNHDA, CDR2 SQIVND (reference sequence). CDR3 sequence reads: CASSTYNNEQFF. The CDR3, as DNA: TGTGCCAGTAGTACCTATAACAATGAGCAGTTCTTC.

The chain couples TRBV27 to TRBJ1-5, with TRBD1 matching 12 bases. Germline CDR1 is MNHEY and CDR2 is SMNVEV (reference sequence). The length of the CDR3 is 17 residues. Unmatched junction bases numbered 10, after V lost 5 bases and J lost 5 bases. CDR3 nucleotides: TGTGCCAGCAGTGGGGGGACAGGGGGCGCGATTTATCAGCCCCAGCATTTT. Its translation is CASSGGTGGAIYQPQHF.

V gene TRBV5-6 combines with J gene TRBJ2-1; the match to TRBD1 covers 10 bases. V was clipped by 2 bases and J by 7 bases; unmatched bases: 12. Germline CDR1 is SGHDT and CDR2 is YYEEEE. The length of the CDR3 is 17 residues. CDR3 loop: CASSLALGTGEGNEQFF. The CDR3 nucleotides are TGTGCCAGCAGCTTAGCGCTCGGGACAGGGGAGGGGAATGAGCAGTTCTTC.

CDR3 protein: CASSQPPGAVGQPQHF. The CDR3 region has the DNA TGTGCCAGCAGCCAGCCCCCAGGGGCGGTAGGCCAGCCCCAGCATTTT. This chain links TRBV14 with TRBJ1-5; tentatively, D is TRBD1 (6 bases). The CDR3 has 16 residues. Per the germline V gene, CDR1 is SGHDN and CDR2 is FVKESK. V gave up 3 bases and J gave up 7 bases, with 19 bases separating them.

This chain connects TRBV28 to TRBJ2-1, with D possibly matching TRBD1 (6 bases). The CDR3 contains 17 residues. Germline CDR1 MDHEN, CDR2 SYDVKM. V was shortened by 1 base and J by 8 bases, with 21 bases between the two germline ends. CDR3 coding DNA: TGTGCCAGCAGTTTATACAGTGTTACAGGGTCTTTATATGAGCAGTTCTTC. Its protein product is CASSLYSVTGSLYEQFF. Full variable domain (rest looked up from reference TRBV28 and TRBJ2-1): DVKVTQSSRYLVKRTGEKVFLECVQDMDHENMFWYRQDPGLGLRLIYFSYDVKMKEKGDIPEGYSVSREKKERFSLILESASTNQTSMYLCASSLYSVTGSLYEQFFGPGTRLTVL.

This chain joins TRBV28 and TRBJ2-3, with a weak D call TRBD2 (6 bases). V was cut by 3 bases and J by 4 bases, with 11 bases left in between. The CDR3 has 14 amino acids. From germline, CDR1 is MDHEN and CDR2 SYDVKM. The CDR3 nucleotides are TGTGCCAGCAGTTTCGGCGGGACCGCAGATACGCAGTATTTT. It specifies CASSFGGTADTQYF.

The chain joins TRBV2 to TRBJ2-5, with D tentatively TRBD2 (5 bases). Trimming stripped 4 bases from V and 1 base from J, with 7 bases between. The germline gives CDR1 SNHLY, CDR2 FYNNEI. The CDR3 consists of 13 residues. CDR3 amino acids: CASSGGLQETQYF. CDR3 DNA: TGTGCCAGCAGTGGAGGGCTCCAAGAGACCCAGTACTTC.

This rearrangement joins TRBV18 to TRBJ2-5, with TRBD1 identical over 7 bases. Germline assignment: CDR1 KGHSH and CDR2 LQKENI. The CDR3 sequence is 13 residues long. The V and J ends lost 6 bases and 5 bases, in that order; junction bases with no gene match: 6. CDR3 residues: CASSLDREETQYF. The CDR3 DNA is TGTGCCAGCTCCCTTGACAGGGAGGAGACCCAGTACTTC.

This clone was seen only once. The CDR3 region has the DNA TGCGCCAGCAGTCAATTCGGCAGGTCATCCACTGAAGCTTTCTTT. Translating gives CASSQFGRSSTEAFF. V gene TRBV23-1 combines with J gene TRBJ1-1, with unresolved D. TRBV23-1 is sorted into the ORF group, with uncertain function. CDR3 size: 15 residues. V dropped 1 base and J dropped 4 bases, with 13 bases sitting between them.